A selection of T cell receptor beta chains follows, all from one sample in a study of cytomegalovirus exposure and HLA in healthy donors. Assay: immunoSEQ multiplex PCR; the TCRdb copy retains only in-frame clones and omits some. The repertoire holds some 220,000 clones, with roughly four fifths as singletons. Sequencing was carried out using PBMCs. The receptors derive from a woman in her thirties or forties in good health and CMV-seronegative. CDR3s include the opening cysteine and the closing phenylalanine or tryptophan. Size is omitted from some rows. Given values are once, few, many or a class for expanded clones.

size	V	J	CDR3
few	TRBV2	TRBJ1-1	CASWDRYTEAFF
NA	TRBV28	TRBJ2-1	CASSLTGSSYNEQFF
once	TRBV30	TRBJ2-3	CAWSSSSGGVSQYF
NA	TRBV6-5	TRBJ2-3	CASSLLAGYTDTQYF
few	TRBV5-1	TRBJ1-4	CASSQGRIATNEKLFF
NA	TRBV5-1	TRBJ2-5	CASWGTAQETQYF
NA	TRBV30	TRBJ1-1	CASSSLVVAFF
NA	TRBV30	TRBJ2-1	CAWSVSRVLSSGGDNEQFF
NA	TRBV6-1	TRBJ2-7	CASSATGTTSYEQYF
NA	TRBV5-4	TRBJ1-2	CASSSQVQGTNYGYTF
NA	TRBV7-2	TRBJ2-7	CASSPSSSYEQYF
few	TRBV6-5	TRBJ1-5	CASRGHPSQPQHF
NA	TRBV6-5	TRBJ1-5	CASSSSYSNQPQHF
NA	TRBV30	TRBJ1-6	CAWGTGGNSPLHF
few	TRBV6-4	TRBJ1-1	CASRPSGRNTEAFF
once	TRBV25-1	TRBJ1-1	CASSEGVSRSTEAFF
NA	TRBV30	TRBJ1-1	CAWSIKGLTGTEAFF
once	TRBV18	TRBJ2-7	CASSPLGATYEQYF
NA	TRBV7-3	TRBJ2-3	CASSLGGGAVRDTQYF
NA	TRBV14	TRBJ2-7	CASSHLTGPKDEQYF
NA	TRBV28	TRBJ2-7	CASSSLAGVSYEQYF
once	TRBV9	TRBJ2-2	CASSVALDGGNTGELFF
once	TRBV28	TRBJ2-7	CASSRDPALKGQYF
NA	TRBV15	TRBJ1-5	CATSRENLGVQPQHF
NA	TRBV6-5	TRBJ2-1	CASGASGNNEQFF
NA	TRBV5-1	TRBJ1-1	CASSAEFNTEAFF
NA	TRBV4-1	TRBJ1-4	CASSRIQGRANEKLFF
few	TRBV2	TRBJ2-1	CASRRTGRNEQFF
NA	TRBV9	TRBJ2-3	CASSVVEGRGRDTQYF
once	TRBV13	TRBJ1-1	CASSLVPGQGNTEAFF
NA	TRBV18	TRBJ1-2	CASSPRQADGYTF
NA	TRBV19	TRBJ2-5	CAGSISGPETQYF
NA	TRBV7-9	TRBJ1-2	CASSRTGWDYGYTF
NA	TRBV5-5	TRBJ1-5	CASSPRTGGQPQHF
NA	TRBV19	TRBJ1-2	CASSITFQAGELDGYTF
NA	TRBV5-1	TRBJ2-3	CASSPPLSTDTQYF